This T cell receptor (beta chain) was retrieved from a study of shared clonotypes between healthy human individuals. Study-wide findings and caveats: Rarefaction revealed incomplete sorted-subset sequencing despite large depth. In contrast to clonotypes shared by all four donors, non-shared clonotypes had lower generation probabilities. Among donors, sharing of clonotypes was expected to be affected by sequencing depth.

Assay used: immunoSEQ multiplex PCR; TCRdb lists only in-frame clones, some missing. Found here are 500,000 or so clones, about 96% of them singletons; the top ten hold about 0.06%. There are 14 residues in the CDR3. Germline assignment: CDR1 SGHTS and CDR2 YDEGEE. Trimming cost V 5 bases and J 1 base, with 10 bases left between them. Notes on this clone: What it binds is not known.

The clonotype was recovered from a woman in her twenties or thirties in good health. The chain employs TRBV5-8 and TRBJ1-5, with TRBD1 as a possible D gene (5 bases). Sequenced sample: naive CD4+ T cells sorted from blood. Sample subset: CD45RA+ positively selected. The CDR3 here is CASRRPGSNQPQHF. The DNA of the CDR3 is TGTGCCAGCAGAAGACCAGGGAGCAATCAGCCCCAGCATTTT.